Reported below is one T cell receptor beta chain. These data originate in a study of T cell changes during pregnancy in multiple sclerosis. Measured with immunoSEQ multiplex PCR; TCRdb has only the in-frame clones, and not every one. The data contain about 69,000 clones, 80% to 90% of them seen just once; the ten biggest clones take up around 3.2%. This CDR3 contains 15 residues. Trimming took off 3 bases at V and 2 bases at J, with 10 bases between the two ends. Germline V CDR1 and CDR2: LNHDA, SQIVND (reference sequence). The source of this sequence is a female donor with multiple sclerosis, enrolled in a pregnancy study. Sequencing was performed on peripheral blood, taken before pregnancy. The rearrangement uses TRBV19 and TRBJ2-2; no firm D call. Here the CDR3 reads CASSIVELNTGELFF. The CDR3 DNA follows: TGTGCCAGTAGTATCGTAGAGCTTAACACCGGGGAGCTGTTTTTT.